Presented here are 32 T cell receptor beta chains from one specimen sequenced in a study of shared clonotypes between healthy human individuals. The repertoire was sequenced with immunoSEQ multiplex PCR; TCRdb's copy has only in-frame clones and lacks some. This table holds 2 million to 3 million clones, more than 80% found once. Sequences were obtained from naive CD4+ T cells sorted from blood. As to subset: CD45RA+ positively selected. The receptors derive from a man aged 18-30 years in good health.

A single count supports this clone. The genes are TRBV5-4 and TRBJ2-2; D may be TRBD1 (6 bases). Germline CDR1 SGHNT, CDR2 YYREEE (reference sequence). The V and J ends lost 4 bases and 3 bases respectively, with 13 bases between them. The CDR3 is made up of 15 amino acids. The DNA for the CDR3 is TGTGCCAGCAGCCTGGGGGCAGGGGACACCGGGGAGCTGTTTTTT. Translated: CASSLGAGDTGELFF.

A word on this clone: The same CDR3 also results from other DNA sequences found in this sample. This rearrangement joins TRBV11-2 to TRBJ2-7, with 10 nucleotides matching TRBD1. Per the germline V gene, CDR1 is SGHAT and CDR2 is FQNNGV. V lost 1 base and J lost 3; bases outside the gene matches: 3. The CDR3 has 15 amino acids. This CDR3 is CASSLAGTGVYEQYF. The CDR3 region has the DNA TGTGCCAGCAGCTTAGCCGGGACAGGGGTCTACGAGCAGTACTTC.

In this sample, this clone turned up a few times. V and J are TRBV27 and TRBJ1-5; 8 positions match TRBD1. In germline, CDR1 is MNHEY, CDR2 SMNVEV (reference sequence). The J segment lost 7 bases and the V segment lost 5 bases, leaving 7 bases of the junction unmatched. The CDR3 covers 14 residues. CDR3 sequence (DNA): TGTGCCAGCAGTCTAGGACAGGGCGGGCAGCCCCAGCATTTT. Protein sequence: CASSLGQGGQPQHF.

Note on this clone: Other DNA variants within this sample encode the same CDR3. This chain connects TRBV5-1 to TRBJ2-7; 9 positions agree with TRBD1. Germline V gene sequence: CDR1 SGHRS, CDR2 YFSETQ. The CDR3 length is 14 residues. The trim removed 2 bases at V and 4 bases at J, leaving 4 bases unmatched. The CDR3 loop is CASSLPGQGYEQYF. The CDR3 DNA is TGCGCCAGCAGCTTACCGGGACAGGGTTACGAGCAGTACTTC.

This chain links TRBV28 with TRBJ2-3; 9 bases fit TRBD2. V dropped 5 bases and J dropped 4; count of bases not matched to a gene: 13. Germline assignment: CDR1 MDHEN and CDR2 SYDVKM. The CDR3 is made up of 17 amino acids. This CDR3 reads CASSPSPGLAEADTQYF. The CDR3 bases are TGTGCCAGCAGTCCTTCTCCGGGACTAGCAGAGGCAGATACGCAGTATTTT.

V and J are TRBV10-1 and TRBJ2-5; 11 nucleotides line up with TRBD2. The ends lost 3 bases at V and 2 bases at J; junction bases unmatched: 5. Germline lookup yields CDR1 WNHNN and CDR2 SYGVQD (reference sequence). The CDR3 covers 16 residues. The CDR3 spells CASSDGTSGSQETQYF. CDR3 in DNA: TGCGCCAGCAGTGACGGGACTAGCGGCTCTCAAGAGACCCAGTACTTC.

This sequence joins TRBV11-2 and TRBJ1-1; D call uncertain. The CDR3 runs to 15 residues. In germline, CDR1 is SGHAT, CDR2 FQNNGV. Deletions cut 2 bases from V and 1 base from J, with 11 bases between. This chain's CDR3 is CASSLWEAKNTEAFF. CDR3 nucleotides: TGTGCCAGCAGCTTATGGGAAGCCAAGAACACTGAAGCTTTCTTT.

The chain employs TRBV6-1 and TRBJ1-2; possibly TRBD1 for D (5 bases). The CDR3 spans 17 residues. Germline V gives CDR1 MNHNS, CDR2 SASEGT. V was shortened by 1 base and J by 0 bases, with 15 bases between the two germline ends. This chain's CDR3 is CASSEEIEGMTNYGYTF. CDR3 nucleotide sequence: TGTGCCAGCAGTGAAGAAATTGAGGGGATGACTAACTATGGCTACACCTTC.

This chain's CDR3 is CASSLETSSGNEQFF. CDR3 DNA: TGTGCCAGCAGCTTAGAGACTAGCAGCGGCAATGAGCAGTTCTTC. This rearrangement joins TRBV7-2 to TRBJ2-1; TRBD2 agrees at 7 bases. CDR3 length: 15 residues. With V trimmed by 1 base and J by 6 bases, 6 bases remained unmatched. CDR1 is SGHTA and CDR2 is FQGNSA in the germline V gene.

The J gene is TRBJ1-1, the V gene TRBV30, with 8 bases that match TRBD1. This CDR3 has 12 residues. The V gene's germline CDR1 is GTSNPN and CDR2 SVGIG (reference sequence). V shed 3 bases and J 11 bases; nucleotides not matched to a gene: 8. CDR3 in DNA: TGTGCCTGGAGCATAGGGACAGGCCGGGCTTTCTTT. Translated, it gives CAWSIGTGRAFF. Combining the CDR3 with reference TRBV30 and TRBJ1-1 gives the whole variable domain SQTIHQWPATLVQPVGSPLSLECTVEGTSNPNLYWYRQAAGRGLQLLFYSVGIGQISSEVPQNLSASRPQDRQFILSSKKLLLSDSGFYLCAWSIGTGRAFFGQGTRLTVV.

This clone was detected once. The sample contains more than one DNA sequence encoding this CDR3. The chain links TRBV2 to TRBJ2-2, with D tentatively TRBD2 (5 bases). The CDR3 is 15 residues long. CDR1 and CDR2 (germline): SNHLY, FYNNEI. V gave up 5 bases and J gave up 3 bases, with 13 bases separating them. The CDR3 nucleotides read TGTGCCAGCAGTAACCGGGATACATACACCGGGGAGCTGTTTTTT. Amino acids: CASSNRDTYTGELFF.

As regards this clone: The same CDR3 also results from other DNA sequences found in this sample. This CDR3 is CASSDRGSTDTQYF. The DNA of the CDR3 is TGTGCCAGCAGTGACAGGGGTTCCACAGATACGCAGTATTTT. The chain joins TRBV25-1 to TRBJ2-3; weak D call: TRBD1 (6 bases). Trimming removed 3 bases from V and 2 bases from J, with 9 bases in between. Germline lookup yields CDR1 MGHDK and CDR2 SYGVNS. The CDR3 has 14 residues.

The chain uses TRBV6-4 and TRBJ2-1; 10 bases are shared with TRBD2. The CDR3 consists of 15 residues. Germline values: CDR1 MRHNA, CDR2 SNTAGT. V was pared by 2 bases and J by 6 bases, with 4 bases of the junction left unmatched. The CDR3 nucleotides read TGTGCCAGCAGTGACGAAGCGGGGGGGCGCAATGAGCAGTTCTTC. Its translation: CASSDEAGGRNEQFF.

The chain recombines TRBV18 with TRBJ2-2, with D possibly TRBD1 on 6 matching bases. Germline V lookup: CDR1 KGHSH, CDR2 LQKENI. Trimming took 1 base from V and 6 from J, leaving 12 bases between them. The CDR3 extends over 15 amino acids. CDR3 sequence reads: CASSPQQGGAGELFF. The DNA of the CDR3 is TGTGCCAGCTCACCACAACAGGGTGGCGCCGGGGAGCTGTTTTTT.

This chain links TRBV5-6 with TRBJ2-5, with 10 nucleotides matching TRBD2. This CDR3 is 17 amino acids long. With V trimmed by 2 bases and J by 5 bases, 12 bases remained unmatched. The germline gives CDR1 SGHDT, CDR2 YYEEEE. This CDR3 is CASSFTSGIRFAETQYF. For the CDR3, the DNA is TGTGCCAGCAGCTTTACTAGCGGGATAAGATTCGCGGAGACCCAGTACTTC.

Turning to this clone: Sequence at one end of the junction differs from germline and may be a read error. The chain joins TRBV10-2 to TRBJ1-4; D may be TRBD1 (5 bases). The CDR3 sequence is 15 residues long. Germline CDR1 and CDR2: WSHSY and SAAADI. CDR3 in DNA: TGCGCCAGCATTGAGGACACGGCTTCTAATGAAAAACTGTTTTTT. Protein sequence: CASIEDTASNEKLFF.

For the CDR3, the DNA is TGTGCCAGCAGGTCCGGGACAGGGGACACCGGGGAGCTGTTTTTT. This codes for CASRSGTGDTGELFF. The V call is TRBV6-5, the J call TRBJ2-2; TRBD1 matches 10 bases. V dropped 6 bases and J dropped 3; count of bases not matched to a gene: 4. The CDR3 covers 15 residues. CDR1 is MNHEY and CDR2 is SVGAGI in the germline V gene.

J is TRBJ2-7 and V is TRBV30, with D unresolved. With 7 bases removed from V and 1 base from J, the gap between germline ends came to 14 bases. The length of the CDR3 is 13 residues. Germline V gene lookup returns CDR1 GTSNPN and CDR2 SVGIG (reference sequence). Here the CDR3 reads CAFAPDSSYEQYF. Here the CDR3 DNA reads TGTGCCTTCGCGCCTGACTCGTCCTACGAGCAGTACTTC. Full variable domain (rest looked up from reference TRBV30 and TRBJ2-7): SQTIHQWPATLVQPVGSPLSLECTVEGTSNPNLYWYRQAAGRGLQLLFYSVGIGQISSEVPQNLSASRPQDRQFILSSKKLLLSDSGFYLCAFAPDSSYEQYFGPGTRLTVT.

This chain uses TRBV6-5 with TRBJ2-7, with 8 bases lining up with TRBD1. V lost 6 bases and J lost 2; bases outside the gene matches: 9. This CDR3 contains 15 residues. CDR1 and CDR2 (germline): MNHEY, SVGAGI. Here the CDR3 DNA reads TGTGCCAGCAGCCGACTCCGGGACAGGCCCTACGAGCAGTACTTC. This codes for CASSRLRDRPYEQYF.

This rearrangement joins TRBV6-1 to TRBJ2-7; D is unclear. The CDR3 runs 16 residues. With 3 bases removed from V and 8 bases from J, the gap between germline ends came to 23 bases. CDR1 MNHNS and CDR2 SASEGT come from the germline V gene. CDR3 sequence (DNA): TGTGCCAGCAGTGATCCCCAGATAGCCCTTGACTTTAAGCAGTACTTC. It codes for CASSDPQIALDFKQYF.

The V and J genes are TRBV11-3 and TRBJ2-1; possibly TRBD1 for D (6 bases). CDR3 length: 14 amino acids. V lost 0 bases and J 10 bases, leaving 13 bases between the germline ends. CDR1 SGHNT and CDR2 YENEEA come from the germline V gene. The CDR3 loop is CASSLDGQRGEQFF. In nucleotides, the CDR3 is TGTGCCAGCAGCTTAGATGGGCAGAGGGGGGAGCAGTTCTTC.

The J gene is TRBJ2-7, the V gene TRBV6-5; weak D call: TRBD2 (5 bases). The CDR3 runs 15 residues. Germline V gene data show CDR1 as MNHEY and CDR2 as SVGAGI. Trimming took 4 bases from V and 0 from J, leaving 13 bases between them. The CDR3 here is CASSFPLAFSYEQYF. The DNA of the CDR3 is TGTGCCAGCAGTTTCCCGCTAGCCTTCTCCTACGAGCAGTACTTC.

Remarks on this clone: The identical CDR3 is also encoded by other nucleotide sequences in the sample. The chain has TRBV18 and TRBJ1-6; the match to TRBD1 covers 9 bases. The ends lost 3 bases at V and 3 bases at J; junction bases unmatched: 3. From germline, CDR1 is KGHSH and CDR2 LQKENI. The CDR3 has 16 amino acids. The CDR3 DNA sequence: TGTGCCAGCTCACCTCCGGGACAGGGCTATAATTCACCCCTCCACTTT. Translating it yields CASSPPGQGYNSPLHF.

The gene calls are TRBV18 and TRBJ1-2; D is unclear. Germline loops: CDR1 KGHSH, CDR2 LQKENI. This CDR3 has 13 amino acids. V lost 2 bases and J lost 3, with 7 bases in between. CDR3 sequence (DNA): TGTGCCAGCTCACCAGCCCCTGACTATGGCTACACCTTC. Translation gives CASSPAPDYGYTF.

The chain links TRBV4-1 to TRBJ2-5; D ambiguous. The V and J ends lost 4 bases and 1 base respectively, with 7 bases between them. The CDR3 totals 13 residues. CDR1 and CDR2 from the germline V gene are MGHRA and YSYEKL. CDR3 protein: CASSPGTQETQYF. CDR3 sequence (DNA): TGCGCCAGCAGCCCAGGCACCCAAGAGACCCAGTACTTC.

There are a few counts of this clone. The V call is TRBV27, the J call TRBJ1-6; weak D call: TRBD1 (5 bases). Trimming took off 4 bases at V and 10 bases at J, with 11 bases between the two ends. The CDR3 extends over 13 amino acids. The V gene's germline CDR1 is MNHEY and CDR2 SMNVEV (reference sequence). Here the CDR3 DNA reads TGTGCCAGCAGTTCAGGGCTAGGGTCACCCCTCCACTTT. Translating it yields CASSSGLGSPLHF.

Comment on this clone: The sample has other DNA sequences that encode this CDR3 too. The gene calls are TRBV4-3 and TRBJ2-7, with 8 positions matching TRBD2. J lost 1 base, V lost 1 base, and 3 bases had no gene match. The germline CDR1 and CDR2 sequences are LGHNA and YSLEER. The CDR3 consists of 15 residues. The DNA of the CDR3 is TGCGCCAGCAGCCAAGGCTTAGCGGGGTCCTACGAGCAGTACTTC. Protein product: CASSQGLAGSYEQYF.

The CDR3 DNA reads as TGTGCCAGCTCACCAGCAGGGGGGTATGGCTACACCTTC. Translating it yields CASSPAGGYGYTF. This chain connects TRBV18 to TRBJ1-2; 7 positions agree with TRBD1. The V gene's germline CDR1 is KGHSH and CDR2 LQKENI. V lost 2 bases, J lost 5 bases, and 2 bases stayed unmatched. The CDR3 length is 13 residues. Combining the CDR3 with reference TRBV18 and TRBJ1-2 gives the whole variable domain NAGVMQNPRHLVRRRGQEARLRCSPMKGHSHVYWYRQLPEEGLKFMVYLQKENIIDESGMPKERFSAEFPKEGPSILRIQQVVRGDSAAYFCASSPAGGYGYTFGSGTRLTVV.

The V call is TRBV5-1, the J call TRBJ2-1; 8 nucleotides match TRBD2. The CDR3 is made up of 15 amino acids. V shed 7 bases and J 0 bases; nucleotides not matched to a gene: 6. Germline V gene lookup returns CDR1 SGHRS and CDR2 YFSETQ. CDR3 bases: TGCGCCAGCTATGGGCGGGGGGACTCCTACAATGAGCAGTTCTTC. The encoded protein is CASYGRGDSYNEQFF. Based on the CDR3 plus reference TRBV5-1 and TRBJ2-1, the full variable domain is KAGVTQTPRYLIKTRGQQVTLSCSPISGHRSVSWYQQTPGQGLQFLFEYFSETQRNKGNFPGRFSGRQFSNSRSEMNVSTLELGDSALYLCASYGRGDSYNEQFFGPGTRLTVL.

V usage is TRBV30 and J usage is TRBJ1-4; 7 bases line up with TRBD1. The CDR3 extends over 13 amino acids. Germline lookup yields CDR1 GTSNPN and CDR2 SVGIG (reference sequence). Trimming removed 5 bases from V and 8 bases from J; junction bases left unmatched: 8. The CDR3 reads CAWCSQGGEKLFF. As DNA, the CDR3 is TGTGCCTGGTGTTCGCAGGGGGGAGAAAAACTGTTTTTT.

The gene calls are TRBV5-1 and TRBJ1-4, with a weak D call TRBD1 (5 bases). Trimming took off 4 bases at V and 8 bases at J, with 15 bases between the two ends. The V gene's germline CDR1 is SGHRS and CDR2 YFSETQ. This CDR3 has 14 amino acids. The CDR3 coding sequence is TGCGCCAGCAGCCTTGGTGCAGGGAGAGAAAAACTGTTTTTT. Residues: CASSLGAGREKLFF.

V and J are TRBV10-3 and TRBJ2-3; D is uncertain. The CDR3 sequence is 14 residues long. V was trimmed by 0 bases and J by 6 bases, leaving 10 bases between them. Germline V gene sequence: CDR1 ENHRY, CDR2 SYGVKD. CDR3 in amino acids: CAISESMVPDTQYF. CDR3 DNA: TGTGCCATCAGTGAGTCGATGGTCCCCGATACGCAGTATTTT.